This T cell receptor beta chain was retrieved from a study of T cell repertoires in cytomegalovirus infection. This CDR3 comprises 15 residues. V lost 6 bases and J lost 0, with 14 bases in between. CDR1 MNHEY and CDR2 SVGEGT come from the germline V gene. Notes on this clonotype: Its specificity is unknown.

From the reads, TCRdb called clonotypes with MiXCR, one entry per CDR3 protein. The data contain fewer than 950,000 distinct CDR3 sequences, over 25% of them singletons. The clonotype was recovered from a human donor in good health (CMV status not recorded). Some clones in this sample may be carry-over from other donors' samples. Sequences were derived from cultured CD8+ T cells from PBMCs, sampled from culture after CMV antigen stimulation. The chain links TRBV6-2 or TRBV6-3 to TRBJ1-2, with a possible D match to TRBD1 (6 bases). Here the CDR3 DNA reads TGTGCCAGCAGCCTCGCGGGGGCACCTAACTATGGCTACACCTTC. Its protein is CASSLAGAPNYGYTF.